This TCR beta chain was observed in a study of T cell responses to AZD1222 COVID-19 vaccine. Study results and limitations: There were repertoire samples only from the period after the peak T cell response. Seropositivity was recorded at baseline in only a handful of AZD1222 recipients. Targeting of unmutated variant regions was reportedly seen in nearly half of spike-specific TCRs.

To note about this clone: Antigen specificity is unknown.

Data came from immunoSEQ multiplex PCR; TCRdb stores just in-frame clones and leaves some out. Of about 130,000 clones listed, roughly 91% were seen once; the top ten hold about 4.2%. The germline V gene encodes CDR1 WNHNN and CDR2 SYGVQD (reference sequence). The CDR3 sequence is 15 residues long. The V segment lost 6 bases and the J segment 3 bases; nucleotides outside the gene matches: 7. The sequences come from peripheral blood, collected on day 0 of MenACWY control vaccination. The TCR comes from an adult in good health. The chain uses TRBV10-1 and TRBJ2-2, with 7 nucleotides matching TRBD1. The CDR3: CASSSGQAYTGELFF. The CDR3 region has the DNA TGCGCCAGCAGCTCCGGACAGGCCTACACCGGGGAGCTGTTTTTT.